This record covers a single T cell receptor (beta chain). The repertoire was sequenced with immunoSEQ multiplex PCR; TCRdb's copy has only in-frame clones and lacks some. The data contain some 80,000 clones, just over 90% of them singletons. This specimen comes from a study of T cell changes during pregnancy in multiple sclerosis. V lost 5 bases to trimming and J lost 8 bases; unmatched junction nucleotides: 10. CDR1 SGHTA and CDR2 FQGNSA come from the germline V gene. The length of the CDR3 is 14 residues. This receptor was identified in a female donor with multiple sclerosis, enrolled in a pregnancy study. The chain links TRBV7-2 to TRBJ1-2, with TRBD1 identical over 8 bases. The source was peripheral blood, collected in the first trimester of pregnancy. Here the CDR3 reads CASSPPDRDIGYTF. In nucleotides, the CDR3 is TGTGCCAGCAGCCCCCCGGACAGGGACATCGGCTACACCTTC.